This T cell receptor (beta chain) was profiled in a study of blood T cell repertoires in COVID-19. Study background: The samples span acute and convalescent COVID-19 from the United States, Italy and Spain.

Sequencing was performed with immunoSEQ multiplex PCR; in TCRdb, only in-frame clones are kept and a portion is missing. The sample records approximately 140,000 clones, about 88% being singletons. V was shortened by 4 bases and J by 5 bases, with 10 bases between the two germline ends. Germline CDR1 and CDR2: SGDLS and YYNGEE. CDR3 size: 14 residues. Participant ages covered roughly 18 to 90 years across some 25 US areas. Membership in each cohort depended on participant-reported clinical history. J is TRBJ1-6 and V is TRBV9, with D possibly TRBD1 on 6 matching bases. The sequencing input was PBMCs or T cells enriched from blood (not recorded which). This receptor was obtained from a man aged 35-49 years with acute COVID-19. The CDR3 DNA reads TGTGCCAGCAGCAAACAGGGTAATAATTCACCCCTCCACTTT. Translation gives CASSKQGNNSPLHF.